The 20 T cell receptor beta chains below were found in one sample sequenced in a study of blood T cells in healthy people across ages. A second PCR, run for roughly 7 to 11 cycles, used a sample-barcoded 5' primer plus a J-beta primer mix. TCRdb re-analysed the 5' RACE reads in MiXCR, keeping a single row per CDR3 protein. The table lists 1.6 million or so distinct CDR3 sequences, around 36% of them singletons. Sequencing was carried out using blood. These receptor sequences come from a woman aged 25 to 45 in good health.

This clonotype was counted many times. This sequence joins TRBV12-3 or TRBV12-4 and TRBJ2-5, with 12 bases aligning to TRBD2. The J segment lost 5 bases and the V segment lost 5 bases, leaving 6 bases of the junction unmatched. CDR3 length equals 15 residues. This CDR3 reads CASSGLAGGPETQYF. In DNA, the CDR3 is TGTGCCAGCAGTGGGCTAGCGGGGGGGCCGGAGACCCAGTACTTC.

This clonotype was seen repeatedly, ten times or more. The chain links TRBV29-1 to TRBJ2-5, with D uncertain. V was cut by 7 bases and J by 5 bases, with 14 bases left in between. Per the germline V gene, CDR1 is SQVTM and CDR2 is ANQGSEA. The CDR3 spans 12 residues. This CDR3 is CSALGVLETQYF. The CDR3 nucleotides are TGCAGCGCCCTGGGTGTCTTGGAGACCCAGTACTTC.

The J gene is TRBJ1-5, the V gene TRBV28; D is unresolved. Germline CDR1 reads MDHEN; CDR2 reads SYDVKM. V was cut by 2 bases and J by 11 bases, with 10 bases left in between. The CDR3 is 12 amino acids. The DNA for the CDR3 is TGTGCCAGCAGTTTAGTGTGGGCGGCCCAGCATTTT. It encodes CASSLVWAAQHF.

This chain links TRBV2 with TRBJ2-7, with 15 positions matching TRBD2. Germline-derived CDR1 and CDR2 are SNHLY and FYNNEI. V trimming: 8 bases; J trimming: 3 bases; junction bases outside the gene matches: 11. CDR3 length equals 17 residues. CDR3 sequence reads: CASAQGLAGGSHYEQYF. CDR3 DNA: TGTGCCAGCGCCCAAGGACTAGCGGGAGGGTCTCACTACGAGCAGTACTTC.

This clonotype has a handful of counts. The chain is built from TRBV15 and TRBJ2-3; no definite D call. Germline lookup yields CDR1 LNHNV and CDR2 YYDKDF (reference sequence). V was cut by 5 bases and J by 6 bases, with 18 bases left in between. This CDR3 comprises 15 residues. DNA of the CDR3: TGTGCCACCAGCTTGGGATTTGGAGTGGGGGATACGCAGTATTTT. This gives the protein CATSLGFGVGDTQYF.

In regard to this clonotype: A clone one base away is much larger, so this may be a read error. The J gene is TRBJ2-7, the V gene TRBV27, with D maybe TRBD2 (6 bases). The CDR3 length is 12 residues. Germline CDR1 MNHEY, CDR2 SMNVEV (reference sequence). Deletions cut 6 bases from V and 3 bases from J, with 9 bases between. CDR3: CASRDYLYEQYF. For the CDR3, the DNA is TGTGCCAGCAGGGACTACCTCTACGAGCAGTACTTC.

The chain uses TRBV25-1 and TRBJ2-7, with TRBD2 matching 10 bases. TRBJ2-5 matches the DNA end more closely, so the J call is doubtful. The CDR3 is made up of 16 amino acids. CDR1 and CDR2 from the germline V gene are MGHDK and SYGVNS. The CDR3 DNA reads as TGTGCCAGCAGTGAATACAAGCGGGGGGGCCGAGAGACCCAGTACTTC. Protein sequence: CASSEYKRGGRETQYF.

This clonotype was seen a few times. The chain uses TRBV4-1 and TRBJ1-2; D is ambiguous. The CDR3 has 16 residues. The germline V gene has CDR1 MGHRA and CDR2 YSYEKL. Trimming stripped 2 bases from V and 0 bases from J, with 13 bases between. CDR3 residues: CASSQPPRRANYGYTF. The CDR3 region has the DNA TGCGCCAGCAGCCAACCTCCAAGGAGGGCTAACTATGGCTACACCTTC.

There are many counts of this clonotype. V gene TRBV7-9 combines with J gene TRBJ2-7; TRBD1 aligns across 9 bases. The CDR3 has 15 amino acids. Germline values: CDR1 SEHNR, CDR2 FQNEAQ (reference sequence). V shed 6 bases, J shed 3 bases, and the junction held 9 bases outside the gene matches. The DNA for the CDR3 is TGTGCCAGCAGTCCTGGACAGGGGAAGGACTACGAGCAGTACTTC. Amino acids: CASSPGQGKDYEQYF.

A remark on this clonotype: Relative to the germline gene, one junction end is altered; a read error may explain this. In DNA, the CDR3 is TGCGCCATCAGTGACCGGGTCGAAGTGGCAGATACGCAGTATTTT. It translates to CAISDRVEVADTQYF. The V and J genes are TRBV10-3 and TRBJ2-3; D ambiguous. The CDR3 length is 15 residues. The V gene's germline CDR1 is ENHRY and CDR2 SYGVKD.

A few counts support this clonotype. The chain is built from TRBV28 and TRBJ2-3, with 12 bases identical to TRBD2. Germline trimming cut 5 bases from V and 4 bases from J; bases unmatched to any gene: 7. This CDR3 spans 16 amino acids. Germline V CDR1 and CDR2: MDHEN, SYDVKM. The CDR3 bases are TGTGCCAGCAGTGCCCGACTAGCGGGAGCGGCAGATACGCAGTATTTT. Translating it yields CASSARLAGAADTQYF.

The V and J genes are TRBV7-3 and TRBJ1-6; D not certain. CDR1 is SGHTA and CDR2 is FQGTGA in the germline V gene. The V gene lost 1 base and the J gene lost 6 bases, with 10 bases spanning the gap. CDR3 length: 15 residues. CDR3 sequence (DNA): TGTGCCAGCAGCTTAAACTCCGGAAGTAATTCACCCCTCCACTTT. Its translation: CASSLNSGSNSPLHF. Complete variable domain (other parts from reference TRBV7-3 and TRBJ1-6): GAGVSQTPSNKVTEKGKYVELRCDPISGHTALYWYRQSLGQGPEFLIYFQGTGAADDSGLPNDRFFAVRPEGSVSTLKIQRTERGDSAVYLCASSLNSGSNSPLHFGNGTRLTVT.

This clonotype was detected many times. The chain combines TRBV20-1 with TRBJ2-7; 7 bases are shared with TRBD2. The V gene's germline CDR1 is DFQATT and CDR2 SNEGSKA (reference sequence). CDR3 size: 15 residues. With V trimmed by 6 bases and J by 2 bases, 13 bases remained unmatched. The chain's CDR3 is CSAYSSSSGTYEQYF. In nucleotides, the CDR3 is TGCAGTGCGTACTCCTCTTCTAGCGGAACCTACGAGCAGTACTTC.

The chain carries TRBV6-2 or TRBV6-3 and TRBJ2-7, with D hard to call. Germline assignment: CDR1 MNHEY and CDR2 SVGEGT. Trimming pared 6 bases from V and 6 bases from J, leaving 15 bases between. CDR3 length: 13 residues. CDR3 sequence: CASRRGRSSEQYF. As DNA, the CDR3 is TGTGCCAGCAGGCGCGGACGGTCGAGCGAGCAGTACTTC.

This clonotype was seen once. The chain couples TRBV3-1 to TRBJ1-4; TRBD1 matches 7 bases. V lost 2 bases to trimming and J lost 8 bases; unmatched junction nucleotides: 8. The CDR3 length is 15 residues. Per germline, CDR1 LGHDT and CDR2 YNNKEL (reference sequence). The CDR3 bases are TGTGCCAGCAGCCAATCCGACAGGGTTGGAGAAAAACTGTTTTTT. Translated, it gives CASSQSDRVGEKLFF.

This clonotype was seen a handful of times. This CDR3 reads CASRILGTSSEQFF. CDR3 nucleotide sequence: TGCGCCAGCAGGATACTCGGGACTAGCAGTGAGCAGTTCTTC. The chain is built from TRBV10-2 and TRBJ2-1, with 9 positions matching TRBD2. The CDR3 runs 14 residues. Germline lookup yields CDR1 WSHSY and CDR2 SAAADI. Trimming cost V 6 bases and J 9 bases; bases outside gene matches: 9.

This clonotype came up a few times. The chain couples TRBV28 to TRBJ2-3; TRBD1 aligns across 8 bases. Per germline, CDR1 MDHEN and CDR2 SYDVKM. Trimming removed 2 bases from V and 8 bases from J; junction bases left unmatched: 12. The CDR3 has 16 residues. CDR3 coding DNA: TGTGCCAGCAGTTTACCCGACAGGGGACGCGGCGGTACGCAGTATTTT. It is translated as CASSLPDRGRGGTQYF.

This clonotype was counted ten times or more. The chain joins TRBV4-1 to TRBJ2-5; 9 bases line up with TRBD2. Germline V gene lookup returns CDR1 MGHRA and CDR2 YSYEKL. This CDR3 is 16 amino acids long. J lost 5 bases, V lost 1 base, and 8 bases had no gene match. CDR3 sequence reads: CASSQAQRGVRETQYF. Here the CDR3 DNA reads TGCGCCAGCAGCCAAGCCCAGCGGGGGGTTAGGGAGACCCAGTACTTC.

This clonotype was detected only once. One end of the junction is discordant with germline, which a read error may explain. In DNA form, the CDR3 reads TGCGCCAGCAGACAGGACTTCCAAGGGACCCAGTACTTC. The encoded protein is CASRQDFQGTQYF. V usage is TRBV4-1 and J usage is TRBJ2-5; perhaps D is TRBD1 or TRBD2 (5 bases each). The germline CDR1 and CDR2 sequences are MGHRA and YSYEKL. This CDR3 is built from 13 residues.

The rearrangement joins TRBV30 to TRBJ1-4, with 8 bases that match TRBD1. This CDR3 has 13 amino acids. Trimming removed 6 bases from V and 6 bases from J; junction bases left unmatched: 6. Germline assignment: CDR1 GTSNPN and CDR2 SVGIG (reference sequence). This CDR3 is CACPDRGDEKLFF. CDR3 nucleotide sequence: TGTGCCTGTCCCGACAGGGGAGATGAAAAACTGTTTTTT.